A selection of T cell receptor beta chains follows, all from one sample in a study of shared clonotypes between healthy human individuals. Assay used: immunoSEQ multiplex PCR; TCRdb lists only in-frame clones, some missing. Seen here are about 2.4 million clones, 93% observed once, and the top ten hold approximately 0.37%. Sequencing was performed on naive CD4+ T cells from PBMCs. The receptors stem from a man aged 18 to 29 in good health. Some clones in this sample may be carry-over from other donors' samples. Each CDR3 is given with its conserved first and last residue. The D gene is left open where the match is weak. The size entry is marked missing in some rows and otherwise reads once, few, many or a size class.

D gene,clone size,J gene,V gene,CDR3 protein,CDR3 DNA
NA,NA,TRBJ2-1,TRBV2,CASSGQTPRGEQFF,TGTGCCAGCAGTGGACAGACCCCACGAGGTGAGCAGTTCTTC
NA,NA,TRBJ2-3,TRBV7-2,CASSLAIGGGTQYF,TGTGCCAGCAGCTTAGCGATAGGGGGAGGTACGCAGTATTTT
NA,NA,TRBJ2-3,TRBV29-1,CSVEWGWGGPTDTQYF,TGCAGCGTTGAATGGGGGTGGGGCGGACCCACAGATACGCAGTATTTT
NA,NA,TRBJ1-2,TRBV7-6,CASSSSQGGYTF,TGTGCCAGCAGCTCGTCCCAAGGTGGCTACACCTTC
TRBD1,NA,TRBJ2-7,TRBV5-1,CASKTGERPSEVHEQYF,TGCGCCAGCAAGACAGGGGAGCGGCCCTCTGAGGTCCACGAGCAGTACTTC
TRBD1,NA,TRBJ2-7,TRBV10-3,CAISGGQGGYEQYF,TGTGCCATCAGTGGGGGACAGGGGGGATACGAGCAGTACTTC
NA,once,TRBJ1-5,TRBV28,CASSPPQGYQPQHF,TGTGCCAGCAGTCCCCCCCAGGGGTATCAGCCCCAGCATTTT
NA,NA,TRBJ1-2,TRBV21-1,CASSRLWAAVRRGYTF,TGTGCCAGCAGCCGACTTTGGGCGGCGGTTCGGCGTGGCTACACCTTC
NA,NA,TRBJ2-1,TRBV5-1,CASSLVEDSYNEQFF,TGCGCCAGCAGCTTGGTGGAGGACTCCTACAATGAGCAGTTCTTC
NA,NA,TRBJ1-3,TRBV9,CASSDRVSSGNTIYF,TGTGCCAGCAGCGATAGGGTGAGCTCTGGAAACACCATATATTTT
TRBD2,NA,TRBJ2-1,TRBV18,CASSPLADNEQFF,TGTGCCAGCTCACCTCTAGCGGACAATGAGCAGTTCTTC